This T cell receptor (beta chain) was sequenced during a study of read filtering for tumor transcriptome and immune sequencing. Study information: RNA-seq yielded only roughly 75 to 1,300 TCR reads, IR-seq about 3.5 to 10.27 million.

From about 400 ng of RNA, a library with molecular barcoded alpha/delta and beta/gamma adaptors was made. Each CDR3 protein is one row after TCRdb ran MiXCR on the reads. Of 90,000 or so distinct CDR3 sequences in the sample, roughly 21% are singletons; the top ten hold roughly 10%. This CDR3 has 11 residues. Trimming removed 1 base from V and 8 bases from J, with 4 bases in between. Study-wide points: Single-read clonotypes: roughly 81% of IR-seq clonotypes (about 3.5% of reads), more than 70% of RNA-seq clonotypes (roughly 49% of reads).

In its sample, this clonotype was seen many times. Its antigen remains unknown. The origin of this receptor is a donor at least 40 years old with multiple myeloma. The rearrangement joins TRBV5-7 to TRBJ2-1; D is uncertain. TRBV5-7 belongs to the ORF category, with a function that is uncertain. Sequenced: a population of CD138-negative cells sorted from bone marrow. The CDR3 DNA sequence: TGTGCCAGCAGCTTGATCCATGAGCAGTTCTTC. As protein: CASSLIHEQFF.